This is a list of T cell receptor beta chains from one sample in a study of blood T cells in healthy people across ages. TCRdb reanalysed the 5' RACE reads using MiXCR and keeps one entry per CDR3 protein. The sample carries about 1 million distinct CDR3 sequences, less than 50% recorded once. Specimen: blood. The receptors derive from a woman aged 55-69 years in good health. CDR3s include the opening cysteine and the closing phenylalanine or tryptophan. D genes are given only for firm matches. Clone sizes are given selectively: once, few, many, or a class where the clone is expanded.

few	TRBD2	TRBV7-3	TRBJ2-3	CASSSRTSEADTQYF	TGTGCCAGCAGCTCGAGGACTAGCGAGGCAGATACGCAGTATTTT
-	-	TRBV10-3	TRBJ1-4	CAISERDPDEKLFF	TGTGCCATCAGTGAGAGAGACCCTGATGAAAAACTGTTTTTT
-	TRBD2	TRBV12-3/TRBV12-4	TRBJ2-7	CASSFSSGRATYEQYF	TGTGCCAGCAGTTTTAGTAGCGGGAGGGCAACCTACGAGCAGTACTTC
-	-	TRBV15	TRBJ2-3	CATSRDLEDTQYF	TGTGCCACCAGCAGAGATCTAGAAGATACGCAGTATTTT
-	-	TRBV13	TRBJ2-1	CASSSLQGPYNEQFF	TGTGCCAGCAGCTCACTGCAAGGGCCTTACAATGAGCAGTTCTTC
-	TRBD2	TRBV15	TRBJ2-7	CATSREGLAGWGSSYNEQYF	TGTGCCACCAGCAGAGAGGGACTAGCGGGATGGGGGAGCTCCTACAATGAGCAGTACTTC
few	-	TRBV5-1	TRBJ2-7	CASSPGQVTGEQYF	TGCGCCAGCAGCCCGGGACAAGTAACGGGGGAGCAGTACTTC
-	-	TRBV20-1	TRBJ2-1	CSASRGSSTYNEQFF	TGCAGTGCTAGTAGGGGGTCTAGCACCTACAATGAGCAGTTCTTC
-	-	TRBV28	TRBJ1-1	CASSSPWTRNTEAFF	TGTGCCAGCAGCTCCCCCTGGACAAGGAACACTGAAGCTTTCTTT
-	-	TRBV28	TRBJ2-1	CASERGRNEQFF	TGTGCCAGCGAGAGGGGAAGGAATGAGCAGTTCTTC
once	TRBD2	TRBV6-5	TRBJ2-5	CASSYAGLGEETQYF	TGTGCCAGCAGTTACGCGGGACTAGGGGAGGAGACCCAGTACTTC
-	TRBD1	TRBV20-1	TRBJ1-2	CSARVGGRGYTF	TGCAGTGCCAGAGTAGGGGGCCGGGGCTACACCTTC
-	TRBD1	TRBV15	TRBJ2-7	CATSSLQGWAGRYEQYF	TGTGCCACCAGCAGTCTACAGGGGTGGGCCGGTCGCTACGAGCAGTACTTC
few	TRBD2	TRBV11-2	TRBJ2-7	CASSLGGLAAWGQYF	TGTGCCAGCAGCTTAGGGGGACTAGCGGCCTGGGGGCAGTACTTC
many	-	TRBV29-1	TRBJ2-7	CSAMTGSYEQYF	TGCAGCGCTATGACAGGCTCCTACGAGCAGTACTTC
-	TRBD1	TRBV9	TRBJ2-2	CASSAGGLTGELFF	TGTGCCAGCAGCGCAGGGGGCCTCACCGGGGAGCTGTTTTTT
few	TRBD2	TRBV20-1	TRBJ2-1	CSARPRTSLNEQFF	TGCAGTGCTAGACCCCGGACTAGCTTGAATGAGCAGTTCTTC
-	TRBD2	TRBV7-2	TRBJ2-1	CASSPGLAGREQFF	TGTGCCAGCAGCCCGGGACTAGCGGGACGGGAGCAGTTCTTC
few	-	TRBV9	TRBJ2-7	CASSPTSLASYYEQYF	TGTGCCAGCAGCCCAACTAGTCTAGCTTCATACTACGAGCAGTACTTC
-	-	TRBV20-1	TRBJ2-1	CSARASAYNEQFF	TGCAGTGCTAGAGCTAGCGCCTACAATGAGCAGTTCTTC
-	TRBD2	TRBV20-1	TRBJ2-3	CSAATSAGTDTQYF	TGCAGTGCGGCGACTAGCGCCGGGACAGATACGCAGTATTTT
-	-	TRBV6-1	TRBJ2-1	CASSSRVEQFF	TGTGCCAGCAGTTCCAGGGTAGAGCAGTTCTTC